A single sample gave rise to the 16 T cell receptor beta chains below, sequenced in a study of blood T cell repertoires in COVID-19. This table comes from immunoSEQ multiplex PCR, and its TCRdb copy is limited to in-frame clones, with some not included. The sample contains around 88,000 clones, over 70% of which appear only once. The sample consisted of peripheral blood. These receptors came from a woman of 80 years or more with acute or convalescent COVID-19.

V and J are TRBV27 and TRBJ1-3, with 9 bases that match TRBD1. The CDR3 is made up of 15 amino acids. Germline V gives CDR1 MNHEY, CDR2 SMNVEV (reference sequence). V gave up 3 bases and J gave up 4 bases; unmatched junction bases: 4. CDR3 sequence: CASSLAGTGGNTIYF. As DNA, the CDR3 is TGTGCCAGCAGTTTGGCCGGGACAGGGGGAAACACCATATATTTT.

The chain uses TRBV5-4 and TRBJ1-1; D gene ambiguous. The CDR3 length is 14 residues. V gave up 0 bases and J gave up 3 bases, with 9 bases separating them. Germline V lookup: CDR1 SGHNT, CDR2 YYREEE (reference sequence). In DNA form, the CDR3 reads TGTGCCAGCAGCTTGGACGGGGTGTACACTGAAGCTTTCTTT. This encodes CASSLDGVYTEAFF.

In its sample, this clone was seen once. The chain links TRBV18 to TRBJ1-2, with 12 bases identical to TRBD1. The germline V gene encodes CDR1 KGHSH and CDR2 LQKENI. The CDR3 consists of 15 residues. The V gene end was trimmed by 0 bases and the J gene end by 7 bases; junction bases not matched to a gene: 3. The CDR3 sequence is CASSPPGQGAFGYTF. Here the CDR3 DNA reads TGTGCCAGCTCACCACCGGGACAGGGGGCTTTTGGCTACACCTTC.

V and J are TRBV6-5 and TRBJ1-4, with a tentative D call TRBD1 (5 bases). Germline loops: CDR1 MNHEY, CDR2 SVGAGI. The V end was cut by 6 bases, the J end by 5 bases, with 7 bases between. The CDR3 spans 12 residues. CDR3 region: CASSWGNEKLFF. The CDR3 region has the DNA TGTGCCAGCAGCTGGGGCAATGAAAAACTGTTTTTT.

The chain has TRBV12-3 or TRBV12-4 and TRBJ2-4; 8 bases map to TRBD2. V dropped 3 bases and J dropped 8; count of bases not matched to a gene: 3. The CDR3 sequence is 13 residues long. CDR3 nucleotide sequence: TGTGCCAGCAGTTTCGGGGGGGCGGACATTCAGTACTTC. It yields the protein CASSFGGADIQYF.

CDR3 sequence (DNA): TGTGCCAGCAGCGTAGTTGGCAGCACAGATACGCAGTATTTT. Residues: CASSVVGSTDTQYF. The chain uses TRBV9 and TRBJ2-3; D unresolved. The CDR3 totals 14 residues. Germline CDR1 is SGDLS and CDR2 is YYNGEE. The germline V and J ends were trimmed by 0 bases and 0 bases, with 5 bases remaining between them.

The chain is built from TRBV7-6 and TRBJ2-2; D gene uncertain. The germline V and J ends were trimmed by 8 bases and 1 base, with 8 bases remaining between them. CDR1 is SGHVS and CDR2 is FNYEAQ in the germline V gene. This CDR3 is built from 13 residues. The CDR3 spells CASSNRNTGELFF. In nucleotides, the CDR3 is TGTGCCAGCTCTAACCGGAACACCGGGGAGCTGTTTTTT.

The V and J genes are TRBV6-2 or TRBV6-3 and TRBJ2-7; no clear D gene. Trimming took off 6 bases at V and 0 bases at J, with 18 bases between the two ends. The CDR3 loop spans 16 amino acids. CDR1 MNHEY and CDR2 SVGEGT come from the germline V gene. The CDR3 region is CASSLRLTLISYEQYV. The DNA of the CDR3 is TGTGCCAGCAGCCTCAGGTTGACCCTTATCTCCTACGAGCAGTACGTC.

This chain joins TRBV28 and TRBJ2-7, with 7 bases identical to TRBD1. There are 16 residues in the CDR3. The germline V gene encodes CDR1 MDHEN and CDR2 SYDVKM. J lost 4 bases, V lost 5 bases, and 14 bases had no gene match. CDR3 sequence reads: CASSNSRQGLGYEQYF. For the CDR3, the DNA is TGTGCCAGCAGTAACTCCCGACAGGGTCTAGGATACGAGCAGTACTTC. The full variable domain, rest sourced from reference TRBV28 and TRBJ2-7, is DVKVTQSSRYLVKRTGEKVFLECVQDMDHENMFWYRQDPGLGLRLIYFSYDVKMKEKGDIPEGYSVSREKKERFSLILESASTNQTSMYLCASSNSRQGLGYEQYFGPGTRLTVT.

The V gene is TRBV5-1, the J gene TRBJ1-1; TRBD1 might be the D (6 bases). Trimming stripped 0 bases from V and 10 bases from J, with 19 bases between. The CDR3 covers 15 residues. CDR1 SGHRS and CDR2 YFSETQ come from the germline V gene. In DNA form, the CDR3 reads TGCGCCAGCAGCTTGGCTAGCTGGAGTATACAGGGAGCTTTCTTT. This codes for CASSLASWSIQGAFF.

The chain recombines TRBV7-8 with TRBJ1-2; perhaps TRBD1 as D (6 bases). This CDR3 has 14 residues. The V and J ends lost 5 bases and 6 bases respectively, with 16 bases between them. The V gene's germline CDR1 is SGHVS and CDR2 FQNEAQ. CDR3 coding DNA: TGTGCCAGCAGCGCGATACAGGGACGGGATGGCTACACCTTC. Its protein is CASSAIQGRDGYTF.

The chain employs TRBV12-3 or TRBV12-4 and TRBJ1-1; the D gene is possibly TRBD1 (6 bases). The V end was cut by 5 bases, the J end by 1 base, with 8 bases between. This CDR3 is 13 amino acids long. The CDR3 spells CASSPTGNTEAFF. The CDR3 coding sequence is TGTGCCAGCAGTCCGACAGGGAACACTGAAGCTTTCTTT.

There are many counts of this clone. The CDR3 loop reads CASSPGTVYEQYF. CDR3 nucleotide sequence: TGTGCCAGCTCACCCGGGACAGTCTACGAGCAGTACTTC. V usage is TRBV7-2 and J usage is TRBJ2-7; 7 bases are a match to TRBD1. The germline CDR1 and CDR2 sequences are SGHTA and FQGNSA. The CDR3 loop spans 13 amino acids. Losses at the gene ends were 8 bases for V and 3 bases for J; bases not matched to a gene: 7.

The gene calls are TRBV7-6 and TRBJ2-5; 9 nucleotides line up with TRBD1. The germline CDR1 and CDR2 sequences are SGHVS and FNYEAQ. Germline trimming cut 5 bases from V and 4 bases from J; bases unmatched to any gene: 2. The CDR3 is 13 amino acids. CDR3 sequence: CASSPTGGETQYF. CDR3 DNA sequence: TGTGCCAGCAGCCCGACAGGGGGAGAGACCCAGTACTTC.

This clone has only a few counts. V is TRBV5-6 and J is TRBJ1-6; D might be TRBD1 (5 bases). This CDR3 is 13 amino acids long. Germline CDR1 is SGHDT and CDR2 is YYEEEE. Trimming left V 6 bases short and J 7 bases short, with 11 bases between. CDR3 in amino acids: CASMRRQNSPLHF. The CDR3 coding sequence is TGTGCCAGCATGAGGCGACAGAATTCACCCCTCCACTTT.

The V call is TRBV27, the J call TRBJ2-1; perhaps TRBD2 as D (5 bases). Germline CDR1 MNHEY, CDR2 SMNVEV (reference sequence). CDR3 size: 14 residues. The ends were cut back, 3 bases at V and 7 bases at J, with 13 bases in the middle. The CDR3 region is CASSFGLGRNEQFF. CDR3 DNA sequence: TGTGCCAGCAGTTTTGGATTGGGGAGAAATGAGCAGTTCTTC.